The source of this TCR beta chain is a study of OX40 agonist ivuxolimab in advanced cancers. Turning to the study itself: Ivuxolimab, an agonistic anti-OX40 (CD134) antibody, was given to patients. A history of anti-PD-1, anti-PD-L1 or anti-CTLA-4 therapy was acceptable, and 40% had some.

Assay used: immunoSEQ multiplex PCR; TCRdb lists only in-frame clones, some missing. The table lists tens of thousands of clones, 88% of them singletons. The germline gives CDR1 SGHNT, CDR2 YYREEE (reference sequence). The CDR3 extends over 14 amino acids. J was trimmed by 3 bases and V by 0 bases; bases with no gene match: 1. The clonotype was recovered from an adult with an advanced solid tumor such as melanoma, head and neck, liver or kidney cancer. The sequencing here drew on CD4+ or CD8+ T cells sorted from blood, taken in a trial of the OX40 agonist ivuxolimab. The genes are TRBV5-4 and TRBJ2-5, with 8 bases identical to TRBD2. As DNA, the CDR3 is TGTGCCAGCAGCTTGGTACTAGCGGAAGAGACCCAGTACTTC. It codes for CASSLVLAEETQYF.